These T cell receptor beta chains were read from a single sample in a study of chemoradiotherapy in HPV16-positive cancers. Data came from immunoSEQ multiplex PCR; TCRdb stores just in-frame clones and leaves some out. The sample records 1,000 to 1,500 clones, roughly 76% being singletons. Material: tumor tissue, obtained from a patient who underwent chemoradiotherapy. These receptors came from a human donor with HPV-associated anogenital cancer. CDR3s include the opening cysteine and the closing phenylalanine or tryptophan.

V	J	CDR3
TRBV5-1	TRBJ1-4	CASSSTVDEKLFF
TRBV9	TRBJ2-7	CASSLGHRPSYEQYF
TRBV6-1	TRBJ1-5	CATLSGGRDQPQHF
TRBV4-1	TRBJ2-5	CASRPDGGETQYF
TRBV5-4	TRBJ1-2	CASSLAGGDVNGYTF
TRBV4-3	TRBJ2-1	CASSQDWTLNNEQFF
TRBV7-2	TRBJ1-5	CASSFRQGGQPQHF
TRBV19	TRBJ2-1	CASSNARLLNEQFF
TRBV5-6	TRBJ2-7	CASSRKSGYEQYF
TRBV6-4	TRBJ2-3	CASSVRGDTDTQYF
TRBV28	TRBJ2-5	CASGGEVAGGETQYF
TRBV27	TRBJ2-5	CASSQTAGVRETQYF
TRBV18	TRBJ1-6	CASSPGTTYNSPLHF
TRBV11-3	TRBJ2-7	CASSFTGKREQYF
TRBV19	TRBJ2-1	CASTTDRSSYNEQFF
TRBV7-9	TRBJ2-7	CASSLSGGNSYEQYF
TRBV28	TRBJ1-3	CASNGGQQSSGNTIYF
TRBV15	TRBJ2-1	CATSTAGVVNEQFF
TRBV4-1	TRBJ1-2	CASSQSENYGYTF
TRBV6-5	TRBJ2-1	CASRAPNEQFF
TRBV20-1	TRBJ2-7	CSARTSYEQYF
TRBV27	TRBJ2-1	CASSSPLAGGNEQFF
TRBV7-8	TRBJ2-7	CASSSRQGGEQYF
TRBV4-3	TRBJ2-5	CASSQDRGGQETQYF